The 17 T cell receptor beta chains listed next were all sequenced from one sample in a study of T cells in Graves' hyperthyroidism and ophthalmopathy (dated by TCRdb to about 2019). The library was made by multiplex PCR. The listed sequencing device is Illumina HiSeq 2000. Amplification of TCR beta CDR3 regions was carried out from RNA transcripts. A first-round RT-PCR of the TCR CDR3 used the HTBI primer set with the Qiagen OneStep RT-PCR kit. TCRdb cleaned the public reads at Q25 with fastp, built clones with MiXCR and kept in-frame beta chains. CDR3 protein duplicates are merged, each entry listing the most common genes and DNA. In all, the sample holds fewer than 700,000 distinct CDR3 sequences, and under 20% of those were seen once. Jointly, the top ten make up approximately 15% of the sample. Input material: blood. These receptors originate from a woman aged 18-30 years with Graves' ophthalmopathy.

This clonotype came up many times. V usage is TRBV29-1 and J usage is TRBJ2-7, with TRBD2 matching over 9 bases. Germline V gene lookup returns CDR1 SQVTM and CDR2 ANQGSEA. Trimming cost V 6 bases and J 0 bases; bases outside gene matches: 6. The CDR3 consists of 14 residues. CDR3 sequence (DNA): TGCAGCGTCCCTTATAGCGGGAGCTCCTACGAGCAGTACTTC. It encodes CSVPYSGSSYEQYF.

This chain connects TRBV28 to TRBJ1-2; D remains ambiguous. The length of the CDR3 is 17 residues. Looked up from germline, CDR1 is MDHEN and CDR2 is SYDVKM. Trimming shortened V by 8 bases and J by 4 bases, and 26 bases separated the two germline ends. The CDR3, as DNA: TGTGCCAGCCGTACCCTGTTTAGCCGGTCCTCGAGCTATGGCTACACCTTC. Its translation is CASRTLFSRSSSYGYTF.

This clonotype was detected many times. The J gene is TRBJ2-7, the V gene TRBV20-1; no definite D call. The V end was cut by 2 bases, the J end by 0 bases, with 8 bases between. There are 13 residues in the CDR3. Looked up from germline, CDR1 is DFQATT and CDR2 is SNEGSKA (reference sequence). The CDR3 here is CSARTRSSYEQYF. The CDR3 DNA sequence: TGCAGTGCTAGAACACGGAGCTCCTACGAGCAGTACTTC.

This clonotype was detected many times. CDR3 DNA sequence: TGTGCCAGCAGAACCGGACTCGCGAACACCGGGGAGCTGTTTTTT. Translation: CASRTGLANTGELFF. The chain recombines TRBV7-9 with TRBJ2-2; D might be TRBD2 (5 bases). V was cut by 6 bases and J by 0 bases, with 11 bases left in between. The CDR3 consists of 15 residues. The V gene's germline CDR1 is SEHNR and CDR2 FQNEAQ (reference sequence). The variable domain in full, with the rest retrieved from reference TRBV7-9 and TRBJ2-2, is DTGVSQNPRHKITKRGQNVTFRCDPISEHNRLYWYRQTLGQGPEFLTYFQNEAQLEKSRLLSDRFSAERPKGSFSTLEIQRTEQGDSAMYLCASRTGLANTGELFFGEGSRLTVL.

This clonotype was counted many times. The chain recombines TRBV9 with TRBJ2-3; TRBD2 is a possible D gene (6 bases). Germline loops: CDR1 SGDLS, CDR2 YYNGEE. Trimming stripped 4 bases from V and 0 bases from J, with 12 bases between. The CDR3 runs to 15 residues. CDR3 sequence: CASSPSGGSTDTQYF. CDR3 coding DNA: TGTGCCAGCAGCCCTAGTGGGGGGAGCACAGATACGCAGTATTTT.

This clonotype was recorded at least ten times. The CDR3 DNA is TGCAGTGCTCCTGGCAGGGGTACTAGAGGGGCCTACGAGCAGTACTTC. This gives the protein CSAPGRGTRGAYEQYF. The rearrangement links TRBV20-1 to TRBJ2-7; D is perhaps TRBD1 (6 bases). This CDR3 contains 16 residues. The V gene lost 5 bases and the J gene lost 2 bases, with 22 bases spanning the gap. Germline V CDR1 and CDR2: DFQATT, SNEGSKA (reference sequence).

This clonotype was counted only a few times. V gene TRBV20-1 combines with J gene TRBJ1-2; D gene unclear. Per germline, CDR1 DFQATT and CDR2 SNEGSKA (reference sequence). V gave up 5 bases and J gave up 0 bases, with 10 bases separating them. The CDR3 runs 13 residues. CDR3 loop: CSAPQATNYGYTF. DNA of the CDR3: TGCAGTGCTCCCCAAGCGACTAACTATGGCTACACCTTC.

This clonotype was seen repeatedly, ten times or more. The CDR3 loop reads CASSFDSYETQYF. For the CDR3, the DNA is TGTGCCAGCAGCTTTGACAGCTACGAGACCCAGTACTTC. This chain links TRBV7-8 with TRBJ2-5; possibly TRBD1 for D (5 bases). The CDR3 loop spans 13 amino acids. Deletions cut 3 bases from V and 5 bases from J, with 10 bases between. The germline CDR1 and CDR2 sequences are SGHVS and FQNEAQ.

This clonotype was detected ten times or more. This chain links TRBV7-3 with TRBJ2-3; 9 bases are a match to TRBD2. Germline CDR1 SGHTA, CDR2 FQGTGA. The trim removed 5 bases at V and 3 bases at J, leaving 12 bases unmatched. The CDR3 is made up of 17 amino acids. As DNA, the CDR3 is TGTGCCAGCAGCCCCCACAAAAGCGGGGGGAATACAGATACGCAGTATTTT. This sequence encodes CASSPHKSGGNTDTQYF.

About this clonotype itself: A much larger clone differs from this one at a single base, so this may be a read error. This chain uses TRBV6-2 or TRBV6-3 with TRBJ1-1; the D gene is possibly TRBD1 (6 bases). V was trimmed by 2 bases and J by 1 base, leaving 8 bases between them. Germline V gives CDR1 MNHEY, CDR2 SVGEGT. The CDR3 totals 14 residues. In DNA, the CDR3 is TGTGCCAGCAGTTACATAGGGGGGAACACTGAAGCTTTCTTT. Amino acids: CASSYIGGNTEAFF.

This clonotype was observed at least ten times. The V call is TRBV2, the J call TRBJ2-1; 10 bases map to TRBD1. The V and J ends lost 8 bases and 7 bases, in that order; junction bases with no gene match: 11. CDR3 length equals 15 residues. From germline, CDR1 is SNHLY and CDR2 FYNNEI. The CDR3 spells CASLPDRGGRNEQFF. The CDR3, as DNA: TGTGCCAGCCTCCCGGACAGGGGGGGCAGAAATGAGCAGTTCTTC.

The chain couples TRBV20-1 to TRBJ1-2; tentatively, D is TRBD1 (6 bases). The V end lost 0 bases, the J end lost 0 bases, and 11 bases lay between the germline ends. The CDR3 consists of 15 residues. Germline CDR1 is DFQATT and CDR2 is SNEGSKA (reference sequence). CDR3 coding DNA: TGCAGTGCTAGAGATCTCGCAGGGGCTAACTATGGCTACACCTTC. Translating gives CSARDLAGANYGYTF.

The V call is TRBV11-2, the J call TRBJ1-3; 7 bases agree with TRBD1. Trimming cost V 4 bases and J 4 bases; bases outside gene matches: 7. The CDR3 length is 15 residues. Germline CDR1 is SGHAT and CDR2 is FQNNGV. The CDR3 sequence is CASSYTGALGNTIYF. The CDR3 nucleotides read TGTGCCAGCAGCTATACAGGGGCTTTAGGAAACACCATATATTTT.

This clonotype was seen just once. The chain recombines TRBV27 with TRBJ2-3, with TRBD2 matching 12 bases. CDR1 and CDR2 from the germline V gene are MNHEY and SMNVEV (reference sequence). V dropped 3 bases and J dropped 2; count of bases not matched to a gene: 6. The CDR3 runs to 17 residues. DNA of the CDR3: TGTGCCAGCAGTTTTCTGGCTAGCGGGGGGGACACAGATACGCAGTATTTT. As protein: CASSFLASGGDTDTQYF.

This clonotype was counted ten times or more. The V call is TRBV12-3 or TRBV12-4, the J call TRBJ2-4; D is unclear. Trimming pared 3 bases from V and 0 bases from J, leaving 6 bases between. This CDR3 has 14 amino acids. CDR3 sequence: CASSFAVAKNIQYF. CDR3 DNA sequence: TGTGCCAGCAGTTTTGCTGTAGCCAAAAACATTCAGTACTTC.

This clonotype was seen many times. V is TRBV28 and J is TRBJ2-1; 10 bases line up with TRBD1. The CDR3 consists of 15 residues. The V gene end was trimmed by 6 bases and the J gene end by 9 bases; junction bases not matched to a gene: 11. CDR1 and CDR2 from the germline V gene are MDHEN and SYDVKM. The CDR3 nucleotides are TGTGCCAGCAGGACCCGGGACAGGGGTTATGGTGAGCAGTTCTTC. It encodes CASRTRDRGYGEQFF.

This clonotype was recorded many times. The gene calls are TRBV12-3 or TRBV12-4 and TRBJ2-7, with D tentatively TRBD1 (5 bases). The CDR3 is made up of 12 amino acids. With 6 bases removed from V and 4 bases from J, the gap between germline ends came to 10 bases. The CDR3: CASSRSGYEQYF. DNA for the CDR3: TGTGCCAGCAGCCGATCAGGGTACGAGCAGTACTTC.